The clone carrying this T cell receptor (beta chain) was found once. The protocol was immunoSEQ multiplex PCR, while the TCRdb copy is restricted to in-frame clones and leaves out a portion. The profile shows under 40,000 clones, more than 75% of them singletons. This record belongs to a study of OX40 agonist ivuxolimab in advanced cancers. In the study overall: Checkpoint inhibitors had been given previously to 40% of patients.

Germline V lookup: CDR1 SGDLS, CDR2 YYNGEE. V lost 0 bases and J lost 6, with 20 bases in between. The CDR3 extends over 17 amino acids. This TCR was recovered from an adult with an advanced solid tumor such as melanoma, head and neck, liver or kidney cancer. This chain connects TRBV9 to TRBJ2-3; tentatively, D is TRBD1 or TRBD2 (5 bases each). Specimen: CD4+ or CD8+ T cells sorted from blood, collected in a trial of the OX40 agonist ivuxolimab. The CDR3 is CASSVGTRGTHADTQYF. The DNA of the CDR3 is TGTGCCAGCAGCGTAGGGACTCGTGGGACCCACGCGGATACGCAGTATTTT.